The source of this T cell receptor beta chain is a study of blood T cells in healthy people across ages. The amount of total RNA extracted per sample was at least 6 micrograms. This CDR3 has 13 amino acids. Germline assignment: CDR1 ENHRY and CDR2 SYGVKD. V gave up 2 bases and J gave up 1 base, with 5 bases separating them. With a J-beta primer mix and a sample-barcoded 5' primer, a second PCR ran about 7 to 12 cycles. From the 5' RACE reads, TCRdb called clonotypes with MiXCR, one entry per CDR3 protein. The sample consists of around 500,000 distinct CDR3 sequences, 25% to 35% of them appearing once. The same sample was also studied in work on T cells of mothers and their children.

This clonotype was sampled from a boy younger than 10 in good health. V is TRBV10-3 and J is TRBJ1-1; the D is unclear. The sequenced sample was blood. Here the CDR3 reads CAISEVRNTEAFF. CDR3 nucleotide sequence: TGTGCCATCAGTGAGGTACGGAACACTGAAGCTTTCTTT.